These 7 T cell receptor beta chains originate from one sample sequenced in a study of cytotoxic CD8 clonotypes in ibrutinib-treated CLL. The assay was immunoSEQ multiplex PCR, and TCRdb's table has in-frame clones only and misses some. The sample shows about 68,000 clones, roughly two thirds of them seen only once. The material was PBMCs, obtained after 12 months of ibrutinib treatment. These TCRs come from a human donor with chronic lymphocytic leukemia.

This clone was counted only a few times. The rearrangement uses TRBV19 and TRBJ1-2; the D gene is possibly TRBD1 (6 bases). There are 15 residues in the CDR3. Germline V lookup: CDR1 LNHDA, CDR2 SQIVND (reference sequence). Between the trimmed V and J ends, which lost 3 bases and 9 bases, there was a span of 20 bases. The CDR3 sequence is CASSMRNRAQGSYTF. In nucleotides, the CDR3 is TGTGCCAGTAGTATGCGGAACAGGGCTCAGGGGAGCTACACCTTC.

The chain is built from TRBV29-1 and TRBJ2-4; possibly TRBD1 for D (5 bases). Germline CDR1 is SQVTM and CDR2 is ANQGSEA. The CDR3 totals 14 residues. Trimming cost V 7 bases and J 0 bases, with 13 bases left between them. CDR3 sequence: CSAETALAKNIQYF. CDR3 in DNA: TGCAGCGCAGAGACAGCTCTAGCCAAAAACATTCAGTACTTC.

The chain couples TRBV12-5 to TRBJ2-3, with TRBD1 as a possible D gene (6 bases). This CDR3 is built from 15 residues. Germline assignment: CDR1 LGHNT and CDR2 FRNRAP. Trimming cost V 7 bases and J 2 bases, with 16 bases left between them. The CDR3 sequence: CASANNRGNTDTQYF. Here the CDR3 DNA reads TGTGCTAGTGCCAACAATAGGGGGAACACAGATACGCAGTATTTT.

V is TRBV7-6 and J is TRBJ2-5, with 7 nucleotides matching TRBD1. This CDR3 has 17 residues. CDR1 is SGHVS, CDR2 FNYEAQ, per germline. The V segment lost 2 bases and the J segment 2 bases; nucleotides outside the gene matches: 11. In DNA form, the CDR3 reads TGTGCCAGCAGCTTACCGCAGGGGGTCGACCCTCAAGAGACCCAGTACTTC. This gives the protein CASSLPQGVDPQETQYF.

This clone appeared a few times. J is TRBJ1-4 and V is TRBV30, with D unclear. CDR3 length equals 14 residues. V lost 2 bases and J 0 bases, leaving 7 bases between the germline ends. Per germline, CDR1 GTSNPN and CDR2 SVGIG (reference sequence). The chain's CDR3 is CAWSLRATNEKLFF. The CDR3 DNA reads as TGTGCCTGGAGTTTGAGGGCAACTAATGAAAAACTGTTTTTT. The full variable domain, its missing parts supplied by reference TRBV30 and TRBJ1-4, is SQTIHQWPATLVQPVGSPLSLECTVEGTSNPNLYWYRQAAGRGLQLLFYSVGIGQISSEVPQNLSASRPQDRQFILSSKKLLLSDSGFYLCAWSLRATNEKLFFGSGTQLSVL.

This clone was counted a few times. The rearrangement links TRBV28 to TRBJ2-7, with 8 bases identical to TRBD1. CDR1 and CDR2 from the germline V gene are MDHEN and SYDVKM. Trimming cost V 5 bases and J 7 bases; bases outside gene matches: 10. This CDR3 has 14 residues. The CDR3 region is CASSRMDRAGEQYF. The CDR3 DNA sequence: TGTGCCAGCAGTAGGATGGACAGGGCTGGGGAGCAGTACTTC.

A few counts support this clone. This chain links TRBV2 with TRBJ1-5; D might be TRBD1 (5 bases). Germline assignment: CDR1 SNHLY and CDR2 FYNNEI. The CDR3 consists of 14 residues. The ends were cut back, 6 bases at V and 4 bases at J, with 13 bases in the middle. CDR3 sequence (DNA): TGTGCCAGCAGCCAGGGTTTTGGGAATCAGCCCCAGCATTTT. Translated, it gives CASSQGFGNQPQHF. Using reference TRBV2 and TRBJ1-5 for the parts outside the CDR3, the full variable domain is EPEVTQTPSHQVTQMGQEVILRCVPISNHLYFYWYRQILGQKVEFLVSFYNNEISEKSEIFDDQFSVERPDGSNFTLKIRSTKLEDSAMYFCASSQGFGNQPQHFGDGTRLSIL.